This paragraph reports one T cell receptor beta chain. The sample belongs to a study of control samples from healthy donors and cancer patients. Some clones are missing from TCRdb's copy, which holds only in-frame ones; the method was immunoSEQ multiplex PCR. The repertoire holds fewer than 120,000 clones, with 88% as singletons. Trimming took off 2 bases at V and 0 bases at J, with 5 bases between the two ends. The CDR3 is 13 residues long. Germline loops: CDR1 GTSNPN, CDR2 SVGIG (reference sequence). The source material was PBMCs. The gene calls are TRBV30 and TRBJ1-5, with D hard to call. This TCR derives from a woman aged 55-70 years with lung cancer. CDR3 in DNA: TGTGCCTGGAGTATGAATAGCAATCAGCCCCAGCATTTT. Protein product: CAWSMNSNQPQHF.